One and the same sample provided the 28 T cell receptor beta chains below, sequenced in a study of CD8 T cells in ankylosing spondylitis. Overall study results and limits: Ankylosing spondylitis blood seemed to carry a telltale TCR beta motif made of several highly homologous variants.

No antigen is known for these receptors. In TCRdb, the 5' RACE reads were re-called with MiXCR into one record per CDR3 protein. In the table there are around 770,000 distinct CDR3 sequences, around 17% of which are singletons. The sequenced sample consisted of blood, either unsorted or a sorted T cell fraction (not recorded which). The origin of the receptors is a male donor with ankylosing spondylitis.

The rearrangement joins TRBV28 to TRBJ2-7; D is unclear. The V end was cut by 3 bases, the J end by 3 bases, with 18 bases between. Germline V gene sequence: CDR1 MDHEN, CDR2 SYDVKM. The CDR3 extends over 16 amino acids. The CDR3 sequence: CASSFLGSGPVYEQYF. The CDR3 DNA follows: TGTGCCAGCAGTTTTTTGGGAAGTGGACCCGTCTACGAGCAGTACTTC.

This clonotype has only a few counts. The chain uses TRBV7-9 and TRBJ2-7, with a possible D match to TRBD1 (7 bases). The CDR3 covers 15 residues. V lost 7 bases to trimming and J lost 2 bases, with 18 bases between them. Germline CDR1 SEHNR, CDR2 FQNEAQ (reference sequence). In DNA, the CDR3 is TGTGCCAGCACCCCTGGGGGGACAGCGACCTACGAGCAGTACTTC. Encoded protein: CASTPGGTATYEQYF.

J is TRBJ1-5 and V is TRBV6-4, with D unclear. Deletions cut 7 bases from V and 5 bases from J, with 3 bases between. Germline CDR1 MRHNA, CDR2 SNTAGT. CDR3 length: 10 residues. CDR3 loop: CASNHQPQHF. CDR3 DNA sequence: TGTGCCAGCAATCATCAGCCCCAGCATTTT.

The chain links TRBV6-5 to TRBJ2-1; TRBD1 aligns across 8 bases. CDR3 length: 16 amino acids. V lost 1 base and J lost 6; bases outside the gene matches: 8. Germline V lookup: CDR1 MNHEY, CDR2 SVGAGI. CDR3 region: CASSYFPGGQVNEQFF. The CDR3, as DNA: TGTGCCAGCAGTTACTTTCCAGGGGGCCAAGTCAATGAGCAGTTCTTC.

The chain couples TRBV4-3 to TRBJ1-2; weak D call: TRBD1 (5 bases). Per germline, CDR1 LGHNA and CDR2 YSLEER. With 1 base removed from V and 2 bases from J, the gap between germline ends came to 17 bases. CDR3 size: 17 residues. For the CDR3, the DNA is TGCGCCAGCAGCCAAGCTTTAGGGACTTCCCTAAACTATGGCTACACCTTC. This gives the protein CASSQALGTSLNYGYTF.

This clonotype was picked up a small number of times. The chain recombines TRBV10-3 with TRBJ2-1; 7 bases fit TRBD2. V shed 8 bases, J shed 0 bases, and the junction held 4 bases outside the gene matches. The CDR3 covers 14 residues. The V gene's germline CDR1 is ENHRY and CDR2 SYGVKD. The CDR3 reads CAIGGGSSYNEQFF. The DNA for the CDR3 is TGTGCCATCGGCGGCGGGAGCTCCTACAATGAGCAGTTCTTC.

The chain has TRBV12-3 or TRBV12-4 and TRBJ1-1, with TRBD1 matching over 7 bases. The V and J ends lost 7 bases and 3 bases, in that order; junction bases with no gene match: 14. The CDR3 has 16 residues. The CDR3 bases are TGTGCCAGCACCCCCCGCGGGAACAGGGGTGACACTGAAGCTTTCTTT. It yields the protein CASTPRGNRGDTEAFF.

There are many counts of this clonotype. The rearrangement links TRBV20-1 to TRBJ2-7; 8 bases match TRBD1. V shed 8 bases and J 3 bases; nucleotides not matched to a gene: 9. CDR3 length equals 13 residues. Germline V gene lookup returns CDR1 DFQATT and CDR2 SNEGSKA (reference sequence). The CDR3 nucleotides read TGCAGTTTCAGGGGGCGAGGGGACTACGAGCAGTACTTC. It translates to CSFRGRGDYEQYF.

This clonotype was seen a handful of times. The chain has TRBV7-2 and TRBJ2-3; D may be TRBD2 (6 bases). Germline CDR1 SGHTA, CDR2 FQGNSA. The CDR3 loop spans 16 amino acids. V lost 4 bases and J 3 bases, leaving 17 bases between the germline ends. The CDR3 sequence: CASSWWGMEGTDTQYF. CDR3 DNA sequence: TGTGCCAGCAGCTGGTGGGGGATGGAGGGAACAGATACGCAGTATTTT. The complete variable domain, with remaining parts taken from reference TRBV7-2 and TRBJ2-3, reads GAGVSQSPSNKVTEKGKDVELRCDPISGHTALYWYRQSLGQGLEFLIYFQGNSAPDKSGLPSDRFSAERTGGSVSTLTIQRTQQEDSAVYLCASSWWGMEGTDTQYFGPGTRLTVL.

The V call is TRBV7-2, the J call TRBJ1-5; 7 positions agree with TRBD1. Trimming took 1 base from V and 7 from J; bases not matched to a gene: 7. The germline V gene has CDR1 SGHTA and CDR2 FQGNSA. This CDR3 comprises 15 residues. The CDR3 region has the DNA TGTGCCAGCAGCTTAGTTGGAGGGGGCGGACAGCCCCAGCATTTT. As protein: CASSLVGGGGQPQHF.

V and J are TRBV4-3 and TRBJ2-1, with 8 bases identical to TRBD2. The germline CDR1 and CDR2 sequences are LGHNA and YSLEER. The ends lost 0 bases at V and 3 bases at J; junction bases unmatched: 7. This CDR3 comprises 17 residues. The CDR3 spells CASSQETGLVLYNEQFF. In nucleotides, the CDR3 is TGCGCCAGCAGCCAAGAAACGGGACTAGTGCTCTACAATGAGCAGTTCTTC.

This clonotype has just a few counts. A junction boundary mismatches the germline segment, possibly from a read error. This sequence joins TRBV25-1 and TRBJ2-2; a possible D gene is TRBD2 (6 bases). The CDR3 covers 20 residues. The V gene's germline CDR1 is MGHDK and CDR2 SYGVNS. CDR3 amino acids: CASSRLHPTLAQRNTGELFF. CDR3 nucleotides: TGTGCCAGCAGTCGACTCCATCCAACCCTAGCGCAGAGGAACACCGGGGAGCTATTTTTT.

V usage is TRBV5-1 and J usage is TRBJ2-3; 7 bases are a match to TRBD1. There are 15 residues in the CDR3. Germline CDR1 is SGHRS and CDR2 is YFSETQ. V was clipped by 1 base and J by 6 bases; unmatched bases: 8. The CDR3 region is CASSLWTGNGDTQYF. In DNA, the CDR3 is TGCGCCAGCAGCTTGTGGACAGGTAACGGGGATACGCAGTATTTT.

The rearrangement links TRBV28 to TRBJ1-5, with 7 bases identical to TRBD1. V trimming: 0 bases; J trimming: 2 bases; junction bases outside the gene matches: 4. This CDR3 comprises 16 residues. CDR1 and CDR2 (germline): MDHEN, SYDVKM. CDR3 bases: TGTGCCAGCAGTTTATGGGTGGGGACAGGCAATCAGCCCCAGCATTTT. The encoded protein is CASSLWVGTGNQPQHF.

This chain connects TRBV12-3 or TRBV12-4 to TRBJ2-7; TRBD1 matches 8 bases. The V and J ends lost 5 bases and 0 bases, in that order; junction bases with no gene match: 9. This CDR3 has 16 amino acids. CDR3 DNA: TGTGCCAGCAGTCCTAACACAGGGGGTCTCTCCTACGAGCAGTACTTC. This codes for CASSPNTGGLSYEQYF.

J is TRBJ2-3 and V is TRBV24-1; no clear D gene. This CDR3 comprises 15 residues. V was shortened by 3 bases and J by 1 base, with 10 bases between the two germline ends. Per germline, CDR1 KGHDR and CDR2 SFDVKD. The CDR3 region is CATSDRRGGTDTQYF. In nucleotides, the CDR3 is TGTGCCACCAGTGATAGGCGAGGCGGCACAGATACGCAGTATTTT.

This clonotype was seen more than once but under ten times. CDR3 protein: CATSRLRGRLYEQYF. CDR3 DNA sequence: TGTGCCACCAGCAGATTAAGAGGCCGCCTCTACGAGCAGTACTTC. The gene calls are TRBV15 and TRBJ2-7; D uncertain. The CDR3 spans 15 residues. Trimming took 2 bases from V and 3 from J, leaving 14 bases between them. Germline values: CDR1 LNHNV, CDR2 YYDKDF (reference sequence).

The chain couples TRBV7-6 to TRBJ1-3; D is undetermined. The CDR3 has 15 amino acids. Trimming removed 1 base at V and 0 bases at J, with 7 bases between. Germline V gene data show CDR1 as SGHVS and CDR2 as FNYEAQ. CDR3 bases: TGTGCCAGCAGCTTAGAGGCTTACTCTGGAAACACCATATATTTT. Translated, it gives CASSLEAYSGNTIYF.

The chain is built from TRBV7-2 and TRBJ1-4; D is possibly TRBD1 (5 bases). The V end was cut by 4 bases, the J end by 6 bases, with 15 bases between. Germline assignment: CDR1 SGHTA and CDR2 FQGNSA. The CDR3 loop spans 15 amino acids. The CDR3 DNA reads TGTGCCAGCAGCTCCCGCCCGGGGCGTGATGAAAAACTGTTTTTT. Residues: CASSSRPGRDEKLFF.

This clonotype was seen a few times. The J gene is TRBJ2-2, the V gene TRBV30, with TRBD2 identical over 13 bases. Germline trimming cut 4 bases from V and 1 base from J; bases unmatched to any gene: 3. CDR1 and CDR2 from the germline V gene are GTSNPN and SVGIG (reference sequence). This CDR3 spans 16 amino acids. This chain's CDR3 is CAWNGLAGVNTGELFF. Here the CDR3 DNA reads TGTGCCTGGAACGGACTAGCGGGGGTGAACACCGGGGAGCTGTTTTTT.

This clonotype was counted only a few times. The gene calls are TRBV20-1 and TRBJ1-1; TRBD1 agrees at 7 bases. Germline lookup yields CDR1 DFQATT and CDR2 SNEGSKA (reference sequence). This CDR3 region has 13 residues. J was trimmed by 4 bases and V by 4 bases; bases with no gene match: 6. The CDR3 nucleotides read TGCAGTGCTAAAAAGACAGGGTCCACTGAAGCTTTCTTT. This encodes CSAKKTGSTEAFF.

In its sample, this clonotype was seen a few times. This sequence joins TRBV12-3 or TRBV12-4 and TRBJ1-1, with D maybe TRBD1 (5 bases). This CDR3 region has 12 residues. Trimming stripped 7 bases from V and 6 bases from J, with 12 bases between. CDR3 nucleotides: TGTGCCAGCATCACAGGCCTATCTGAAGCTTTCTTT. Amino acids: CASITGLSEAFF.

V gene TRBV9 combines with J gene TRBJ2-7; D unclear. Germline CDR1 reads SGDLS; CDR2 reads YYNGEE. V was cut by 2 bases and J by 0 bases, with 9 bases left in between. This CDR3 comprises 14 residues. As DNA, the CDR3 is TGTGCCAGCAGCGTTGGCCCAAACTCCTACGAGCAGTACTTC. Translating it yields CASSVGPNSYEQYF.

The genes are TRBV12-3 or TRBV12-4 and TRBJ2-1; 8 bases are a match to TRBD2. J was trimmed by 9 bases and V by 2 bases; bases with no gene match: 18. The CDR3 extends over 18 amino acids. CDR3 in amino acids: CASSLWGRGALRRGEQFF. The CDR3 DNA follows: TGTGCCAGCAGTTTATGGGGGCGGGGGGCCTTGAGGAGGGGTGAGCAGTTCTTC.

The CDR3 loop reads CASSRGSGRRQNEQFF. The CDR3, as DNA: TGTGCCAGCAGTAGGGGGAGCGGGAGGAGGCAGAATGAGCAGTTCTTC. V and J are TRBV12-3 or TRBV12-4 and TRBJ2-1; the match to TRBD2 covers 9 bases. V shed 5 bases and J 7 bases; nucleotides not matched to a gene: 12. The CDR3 has 16 amino acids.

This clonotype was observed a few times. The chain recombines TRBV12-3 or TRBV12-4 with TRBJ1-4; D call uncertain. V shed 5 bases and J shed 1 base, with 8 bases lying between them. This CDR3 is 14 amino acids long. The CDR3 region is CASSGSLTNEKLFF. The CDR3 nucleotides are TGTGCCAGCAGTGGATCACTAACTAATGAAAAACTGTTTTTT.

This clonotype appeared a few times. The chain links TRBV12-3 or TRBV12-4 to TRBJ1-2, with a tentative D call TRBD1 (5 bases). Trimming took 5 bases from V and 4 from J, leaving 8 bases between them. The CDR3 totals 12 residues. CDR3 sequence reads: CASSRQPYGYTF. In DNA form, the CDR3 reads TGTGCCAGCAGTCGACAGCCCTATGGCTACACCTTC.

This clonotype was seen only a few times. Germline is not matched at one junction end, which may reflect a read error. This chain links TRBV4-1 with TRBJ2-5; D gene ambiguous. CDR3 size: 14 residues. Germline lookup yields CDR1 MGHRA and CDR2 YSYEKL. The CDR3 loop is CASSQDSGSVFGDF. The CDR3 coding sequence is TGCGCCAGCAGCCAAGATTCGGGCTCGGTTTTCGGTGACTTC.